This entry describes one TCR beta chain. Its antigen remains unidentified. Germline lookup yields CDR1 LNHDA and CDR2 SQIVND (reference sequence). The ends were cut back, 4 bases at V and 6 bases at J, with 12 bases in the middle. This CDR3 comprises 13 residues. The source of the sample is a study of T cell responses to AZD1222 COVID-19 vaccine. General study results and limits: Clonal diversity was possibly underestimated, and white British individuals and females predominated among donors. Targets within unmutated variant regions were reportedly found for nearly half of spike-specific TCRs.

Assay: immunoSEQ multiplex PCR; the TCRdb copy retains only in-frame clones and omits some. The profile covers roughly 130,000 clones, with roughly 88% appearing a single time and 15% to 20% taken by the ten largest. This clonotype was sampled from an adult in good health. This chain uses TRBV19 with TRBJ1-1, with D hard to call. The sequenced sample was peripheral blood, obtained on day 0 of MenACWY control vaccination. CDR3 in amino acids: CASSTERGAEAFF. In nucleotides, the CDR3 is TGTGCCAGTAGTACGGAACGCGGAGCTGAAGCTTTCTTT.